Listed below are T cell receptor beta chains from one sample, sequenced in a study of vaccination effects on CD4 cells after COVID-19. The antigens these receptors bind are not known. This table comes from immunoSEQ multiplex PCR, and its TCRdb copy is limited to in-frame clones, with some not included. The top ten hold roughly 12% of the sample, which has under 50,000 clones, 70% to 80% seen once. Sample: CD4+ T cells from PBMCs cultured without peptide, taken before COVID-19 vaccination. The receptors shown here come from a human donor who had a prior SARS-CoV-2 infection. The CDR3 runs from the conserved cysteine through the conserved F or W. Fields, in order: clone size, J gene, V gene, D gene, CDR3 DNA, CDR3 protein. A D gene is named only where the DNA matches it firmly. Clone size is shown for a subset of rows, as once, few, many or a class of expanded clone.

clone size: .
J gene: TRBJ2-3
V gene: TRBV2
D gene: TRBD1
CDR3 DNA: TGTGCCAGCAGTGTTGACAGGGTAATAGCAGATACGCAGTATTTT
CDR3 protein: CASSVDRVIADTQYF

clone size: .
J gene: TRBJ2-3
V gene: TRBV9
D gene: .
CDR3 DNA: TGTGCCAGCAGCGTAGGGTCTAGCTCCCCTACGCAGTATTTT
CDR3 protein: CASSVGSSSPTQYF

clone size: .
J gene: TRBJ2-5
V gene: TRBV2
D gene: .
CDR3 DNA: TGTGCCAGCAGTGATTTGTCACAAGAGACCCAGTACTTC
CDR3 protein: CASSDLSQETQYF

clone size: .
J gene: TRBJ1-5
V gene: TRBV30
D gene: .
CDR3 DNA: TGTGCCTGGAGTGTAGGGCAGTGGTTAGCGCCCCAGCATTTT
CDR3 protein: CAWSVGQWLAPQHF

clone size: .
J gene: TRBJ2-2
V gene: TRBV5-1
D gene: .
CDR3 DNA: TGCGCCAGCAGCTGGAGGGTAGGGGAGCTGTTTTTT
CDR3 protein: CASSWRVGELFF

clone size: few
J gene: TRBJ2-1
V gene: TRBV4-1
D gene: .
CDR3 DNA: TGCGCCAGCAGCCCCACCTTACAGGTGGGCTCCTACAATGAGCAGTTCTTC
CDR3 protein: CASSPTLQVGSYNEQFF

clone size: .
J gene: TRBJ2-2
V gene: TRBV7-3
D gene: .
CDR3 DNA: TGTGCCAGCAGCTTCCAGCTCACCGGGGAGCTGTTTTTT
CDR3 protein: CASSFQLTGELFF

clone size: .
J gene: TRBJ2-1
V gene: TRBV5-1
D gene: TRBD2
CDR3 DNA: TGCGCCAGCAGCTTGGTCTTTAGCGGGACCCGGGATGAGCAGTTCTTC
CDR3 protein: CASSLVFSGTRDEQFF

clone size: .
J gene: TRBJ2-1
V gene: TRBV13
D gene: .
CDR3 DNA: TGTGCCAGCAGCCCTCTACCCTGGGGGAGGAATGAGCAGTTCTTC
CDR3 protein: CASSPLPWGRNEQFF

clone size: .
J gene: TRBJ1-2
V gene: TRBV19
D gene: .
CDR3 DNA: TGTGCCAGTAGACCCTTAACGAGAAACTATGGCTACACCTTC
CDR3 protein: CASRPLTRNYGYTF

clone size: .
J gene: TRBJ1-6
V gene: TRBV4-2
D gene: TRBD1
CDR3 DNA: TGTGCCAGCAGCCGTCGACAGGGGCTTTATAATTCACCCCTCCACTTT
CDR3 protein: CASSRRQGLYNSPLHF

clone size: .
J gene: TRBJ2-7
V gene: TRBV7-6
D gene: .
CDR3 DNA: TGTGCCAGCAGCTTAGCTCCGGGACCACCCTACGAGCAGTACTTC
CDR3 protein: CASSLAPGPPYEQYF

clone size: once
J gene: TRBJ1-5
V gene: TRBV2
D gene: TRBD1
CDR3 DNA: TGTGCCAGCAGTGAACAGGGGGGAAATCAGCCCCAGCATTTT
CDR3 protein: CASSEQGGNQPQHF

clone size: .
J gene: TRBJ1-2
V gene: TRBV19
D gene: TRBD1
CDR3 DNA: TGTGCCAGTAGTATAGATGTGCAAACAGGGGGCTACTATGGCTACACCTTC
CDR3 protein: CASSIDVQTGGYYGYTF

clone size: .
J gene: TRBJ1-1
V gene: TRBV18
D gene: TRBD1
CDR3 DNA: TGTGCCAGCTCCAAACGTTCAACAGGGGCGGACACTGAAGCTTTCTTT
CDR3 protein: CASSKRSTGADTEAFF

clone size: .
J gene: TRBJ2-1
V gene: TRBV5-4
D gene: TRBD2
CDR3 DNA: TGTGCCAGCAGCACCTTAGCGGGGAGCTCCTACAATGAGCAGTTCTTC
CDR3 protein: CASSTLAGSSYNEQFF

clone size: .
J gene: TRBJ1-5
V gene: TRBV10-3
D gene: .
CDR3 DNA: TGTGCCATCAGTAAGGATGGGGGCGAGAATCAGCCCCAGCATTTT
CDR3 protein: CAISKDGGENQPQHF

clone size: .
J gene: TRBJ2-1
V gene: TRBV7-2
D gene: TRBD1
CDR3 DNA: TGTGCCAGCAGCTTAGTCTCTACGGGACAGGGGTCAAATGAGCAGTTCTTC
CDR3 protein: CASSLVSTGQGSNEQFF

clone size: .
J gene: TRBJ1-1
V gene: TRBV9
D gene: .
CDR3 DNA: TGTGCCAGCAGCCCCCGAGCGCAGGGAGGCGCTGAAGCTTTCTTT
CDR3 protein: CASSPRAQGGAEAFF

clone size: few
J gene: TRBJ2-7
V gene: TRBV5-4
D gene: TRBD2
CDR3 DNA: TGTGCCAGCAGCTCCGGGACTAGCTTCGGCGAGCAGTACTTC
CDR3 protein: CASSSGTSFGEQYF

clone size: few
J gene: TRBJ2-1
V gene: TRBV30
D gene: .
CDR3 DNA: TGTGCCTGGAGTGAACACCACTCCTACAATGAGCAGTTCTTC
CDR3 protein: CAWSEHHSYNEQFF

clone size: .
J gene: TRBJ2-5
V gene: TRBV9
D gene: .
CDR3 DNA: TGTGCCAGCAGCGTAGTACCCGGACCTGGGGAGACCCAGTACTTC
CDR3 protein: CASSVVPGPGETQYF

clone size: few
J gene: TRBJ2-5
V gene: TRBV11-2
D gene: .
CDR3 DNA: TGTGCCAGCAGCTATTTAGGAGAGACCCAGTACTTC
CDR3 protein: CASSYLGETQYF

clone size: .
J gene: TRBJ2-3
V gene: TRBV27
D gene: TRBD2
CDR3 DNA: TGTGCCAGCAGTTTTCGACGACTAGCGGGGGTTTCAGATACGCAGTATTTT
CDR3 protein: CASSFRRLAGVSDTQYF

clone size: .
J gene: TRBJ1-1
V gene: TRBV21-1
D gene: .
CDR3 DNA: TGTGCCAGCAGCAAAGGAGACACCTGTTTGGGGAACACTGAAGCTTTCTTT
CDR3 protein: CASSKGDTCLGNTEAFF